Only a few counts were recorded for the clone carrying this T cell receptor beta chain. TCRdb used MiXCR to reprocess the PCR reads, holding one entry per CDR3 protein. This table holds some 10,000 distinct CDR3 sequences, around half found once. Donors had localized lung adenocarcinoma, a non-small cell lung cancer. The CDR3 loop spans 15 amino acids. V was shortened by 3 bases and J by 2 bases, with 11 bases between the two germline ends. CDR1 is WSHSY, CDR2 SAAADI, per germline. This entry is derived from a study of CD4 and CD8 cells across lung adenocarcinoma regions. The chain recombines TRBV10-2 with TRBJ2-1; perhaps TRBD2 as D (6 bases). Sequencing used CD8+ T cells from the margin of a lung tumor. This clonotype was obtained from a male donor with lung adenocarcinoma. The CD4 and CD8 labels of this study may be unreliable. CDR3 loop: CASSEGRDAYNEQFF. CDR3 nucleotides: TGCGCCAGCAGTGAAGGGCGGGATGCCTACAATGAGCAGTTCTTC.